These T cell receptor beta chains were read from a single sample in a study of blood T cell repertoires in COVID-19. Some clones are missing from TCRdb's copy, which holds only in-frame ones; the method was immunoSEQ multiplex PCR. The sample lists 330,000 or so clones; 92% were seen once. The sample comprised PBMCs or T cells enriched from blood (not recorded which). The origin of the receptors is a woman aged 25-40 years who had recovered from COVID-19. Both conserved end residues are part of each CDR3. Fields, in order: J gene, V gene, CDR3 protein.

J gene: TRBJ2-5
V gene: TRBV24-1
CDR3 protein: CATSDESLVGTGVEETQYF

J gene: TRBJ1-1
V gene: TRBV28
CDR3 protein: CASSSPGRVTEAFF

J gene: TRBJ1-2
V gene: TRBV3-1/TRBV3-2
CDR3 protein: CASSLGTVLYGYTF

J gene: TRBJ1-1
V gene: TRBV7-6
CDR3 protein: CASSLDSTLNTEAFF

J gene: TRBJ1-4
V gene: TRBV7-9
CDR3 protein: CASSSSGVREKLFF

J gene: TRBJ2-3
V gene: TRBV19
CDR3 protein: CASSPTWTGGAYTQYF

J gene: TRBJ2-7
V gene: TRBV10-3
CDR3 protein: CAISEESGSLYEQYF

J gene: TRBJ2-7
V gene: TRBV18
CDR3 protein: CASSPTTGATSYEQYF

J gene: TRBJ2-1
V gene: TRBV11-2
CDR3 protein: CASSLGGTSAEQFF

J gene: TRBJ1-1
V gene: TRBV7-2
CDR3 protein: CASSLVSLGTEAFF

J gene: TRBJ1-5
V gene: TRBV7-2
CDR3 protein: CASSPDNSNQPQHF

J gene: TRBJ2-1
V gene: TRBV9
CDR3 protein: CASSVSPRTGNEQFF

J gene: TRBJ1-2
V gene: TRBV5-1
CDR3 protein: CASSSSGTGEDGYTF

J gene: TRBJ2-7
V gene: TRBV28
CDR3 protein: CASRIQGGTYEQYF

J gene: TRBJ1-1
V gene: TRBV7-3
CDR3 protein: CASSRGTGLNTEAFF

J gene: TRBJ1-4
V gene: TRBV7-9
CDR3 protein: CASSWGQGDEKLFF

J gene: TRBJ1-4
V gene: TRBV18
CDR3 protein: CASSRAGNEGLFF

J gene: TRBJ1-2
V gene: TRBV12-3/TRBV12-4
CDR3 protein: CASRTHGQGYTF

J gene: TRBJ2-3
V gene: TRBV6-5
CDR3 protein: CASSYLSGGSGDTQYF

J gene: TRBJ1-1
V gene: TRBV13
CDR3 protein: CASSLGAGYDTEAFF

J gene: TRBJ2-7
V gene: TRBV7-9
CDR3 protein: CASSETGTYEQYF

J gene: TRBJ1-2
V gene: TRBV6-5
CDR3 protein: CASSYFGVYTF

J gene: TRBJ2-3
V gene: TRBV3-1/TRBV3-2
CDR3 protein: CASSQDPPTRNTDTQYF

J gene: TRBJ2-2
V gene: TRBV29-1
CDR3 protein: CSVPAGAAGELFF

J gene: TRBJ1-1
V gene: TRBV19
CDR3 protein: CASSLRGTEAFF

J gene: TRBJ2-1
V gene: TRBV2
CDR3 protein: CASSNSGGDSYNEQFF